These 28 T cell receptor beta chains came from one sample sequenced in a study of preoperative IRX-2 immunotherapy in early breast cancer. Documented treatment: preoperative locoregional IRX-2 cytokine immunotherapy. The table came from immunoSEQ multiplex PCR; TCRdb's copy has only in-frame clones and leaves some out. The table lists around 57,000 clones, approximately 94% of them singletons. This specimen was taken from a patient treated with IRX-2 immunotherapy. The receptors originated from a human donor with breast cancer.

The chain is built from TRBV7-3 and TRBJ1-2; tentatively, D is TRBD1 (5 bases). V lost 5 bases and J 3 bases, leaving 10 bases between the germline ends. The germline V gene has CDR1 SGHTA and CDR2 FQGTGA. This CDR3 has 13 residues. The CDR3 DNA reads as TGTGCCAGCAGCGCTCGGGGGGACTATGGCTACACCTTC. Encoded protein: CASSARGDYGYTF.

The chain links TRBV29-1 to TRBJ2-7; possibly TRBD2 for D (6 bases). The CDR3 covers 12 residues. Trimming removed 1 base from V and 3 bases from J, with 7 bases in between. Looked up from germline, CDR1 is SQVTM and CDR2 is ANQGSEA. CDR3 residues: CSVEGGIYEQYF. In DNA form, the CDR3 reads TGCAGCGTTGAAGGCGGGATCTACGAGCAGTACTTC.

In this sample, this clone turned up a few times. The rearrangement joins TRBV7-6 to TRBJ1-1, with TRBD1 matching 7 bases. The V segment lost 5 bases and the J segment 1 base; nucleotides outside the gene matches: 7. Germline-derived CDR1 and CDR2 are SGHVS and FNYEAQ. The CDR3 length is 15 residues. This CDR3 is CASSPAGQANTEAFF. CDR3 sequence (DNA): TGTGCCAGCAGCCCCGCTGGACAGGCGAACACTGAAGCTTTCTTT.

The chain carries TRBV9 and TRBJ1-1, with 7 nucleotides matching TRBD1. The CDR3 length is 15 residues. From germline, CDR1 is SGDLS and CDR2 YYNGEE. V trimming: 4 bases; J trimming: 1 base; junction bases outside the gene matches: 7. The CDR3 nucleotides are TGTGCCAGCAGCCCCTGGACAGGAAGGAACACTGAAGCTTTCTTT. It is translated as CASSPWTGRNTEAFF.

The rearrangement links TRBV10-3 to TRBJ2-1, with TRBD2 as a possible D gene (5 bases). Germline CDR1 is ENHRY and CDR2 is SYGVKD. V lost 7 bases and J lost 6, with 16 bases in between. The CDR3 loop spans 14 amino acids. The CDR3 sequence is CAITLDSSSNEQFF. The CDR3 nucleotides read TGTGCCATCACCCTGGACTCCAGTAGCAATGAGCAGTTCTTC.

The chain links TRBV4-3 to TRBJ2-2, with 7 bases lining up with TRBD2. Looked up from germline, CDR1 is LGHNA and CDR2 is YSLEER. V shed 0 bases, J shed 4 bases, and the junction held 8 bases outside the gene matches. This CDR3 has 17 residues. The CDR3 DNA follows: TGCGCCAGCAGCCAAGAGCTAGCGGTGAGGGGCACCGGGGAGCTGTTTTTT. Protein product: CASSQELAVRGTGELFF.

The rearrangement links TRBV11-2 to TRBJ1-3; D is undetermined. Germline-derived CDR1 and CDR2 are SGHAT and FQNNGV. V was trimmed by 1 base and J by 0 bases, leaving 7 bases between them. This CDR3 contains 15 residues. CDR3 region: CASSLVWSSGNTIYF. The CDR3 region has the DNA TGTGCCAGCAGCTTAGTCTGGAGCTCTGGAAACACCATATATTTT.

The chain combines TRBV11-2 with TRBJ1-1; D not resolved. The germline V and J ends were trimmed by 0 bases and 6 bases, with 8 bases remaining between them. The CDR3 runs 13 residues. Germline V gene sequence: CDR1 SGHAT, CDR2 FQNNGV. The CDR3 loop reads CASSLDHGSEAFF. CDR3 sequence (DNA): TGTGCCAGCAGCTTAGACCATGGGTCTGAAGCTTTCTTT.

This clone was seen once. V is TRBV2 and J is TRBJ1-3; a possible D gene is TRBD1 (5 bases). CDR3 length: 14 amino acids. From germline, CDR1 is SNHLY and CDR2 FYNNEI. Trimming took 6 bases from V and 2 from J, leaving 11 bases between them. In DNA, the CDR3 is TGTGCCAGCAGGGCAGGGCCGACTGGAAACACCATATATTTT. Translating gives CASRAGPTGNTIYF. The entire variable domain, with the rest obtained from reference TRBV2 and TRBJ1-3, is as follows: EPEVTQTPSHQVTQMGQEVILRCVPISNHLYFYWYRQILGQKVEFLVSFYNNEISEKSEIFDDQFSVERPDGSNFTLKIRSTKLEDSAMYFCASRAGPTGNTIYFGEGSWLTVV.

The chain joins TRBV5-4 to TRBJ1-1; D call uncertain. Germline V gives CDR1 SGHNT, CDR2 YYREEE (reference sequence). CDR3 length: 13 residues. Trimming cost V 3 bases and J 4 bases, with 10 bases left between them. The CDR3 nucleotides read TGTGCCAGCAGCTCGCGGTGGGGCACTGAAGCTTTCTTT. It is translated as CASSSRWGTEAFF.

The genes are TRBV4-1 and TRBJ2-5; D gene uncertain. Trimming took off 1 base at V and 6 bases at J, with 3 bases between the two ends. Looked up from germline, CDR1 is MGHRA and CDR2 is YSYEKL. CDR3 size: 11 residues. CDR3 sequence reads: CASSQGKTQYF. In nucleotides, the CDR3 is TGCGCCAGCAGCCAAGGAAAGACCCAGTACTTC.

The rearrangement uses TRBV7-2 and TRBJ2-1; 8 bases are a match to TRBD1. Germline loops: CDR1 SGHTA, CDR2 FQGNSA. The V and J ends lost 6 bases and 4 bases, in that order; junction bases with no gene match: 5. CDR3 length equals 14 residues. This CDR3 is CASSRQGRYNEQFF. For the CDR3, the DNA is TGTGCCAGCAGTAGACAGGGGAGATACAATGAGCAGTTCTTC.

The rearrangement uses TRBV28 and TRBJ2-7; D possibly corresponds to TRBD1 (5 bases). This CDR3 contains 14 residues. In germline, CDR1 is MDHEN, CDR2 SYDVKM. V was pared by 5 bases and J by 7 bases, with 18 bases between. Here the CDR3 reads CASSGLPSGHEQYF. In DNA, the CDR3 is TGTGCCAGCAGTGGTCTGCCCTCAGGGCATGAGCAGTACTTC.

The chain has TRBV19 and TRBJ1-4; no firm D call. Germline V gene lookup returns CDR1 LNHDA and CDR2 SQIVND (reference sequence). Trimming took off 9 bases at V and 3 bases at J, with 11 bases between the two ends. The length of the CDR3 is 13 residues. CDR3 protein: CASAGIANEKLFF. As DNA, the CDR3 is TGTGCCAGCGCAGGAATTGCTAATGAAAAACTGTTTTTT.

CDR3 loop: CASTTTGLANYGYTF. The CDR3, as DNA: TGTGCCAGCACAACTACAGGGCTGGCTAACTATGGCTACACCTTC. The V call is TRBV2, the J call TRBJ1-2; a possible D gene is TRBD1 (6 bases). This CDR3 has 15 residues. The V and J ends lost 7 bases and 0 bases respectively, with 15 bases between them. The germline V gene encodes CDR1 SNHLY and CDR2 FYNNEI.

V is TRBV25-1 and J is TRBJ1-1, with 7 bases lining up with TRBD1. Germline trimming cut 3 bases from V and 1 base from J; bases unmatched to any gene: 5. Germline V gene data show CDR1 as MGHDK and CDR2 as SYGVNS. The CDR3 has 15 residues. The CDR3 bases are TGTGCCAGCAGTGACCCCCGGACAGGGAACACTGAAGCTTTCTTT. Protein product: CASSDPRTGNTEAFF.

The chain joins TRBV2 to TRBJ1-4, with a possible D match to TRBD1 (6 bases). This CDR3 comprises 12 residues. Germline-derived CDR1 and CDR2 are SNHLY and FYNNEI. The V end lost 3 bases, the J end lost 8 bases, and 7 bases lay between the germline ends. The DNA of the CDR3 is TGTGCCAGCAGTGATCAGGGGGAAAAACTGTTTTTT. This codes for CASSDQGEKLFF.

V usage is TRBV5-6 and J usage is TRBJ1-5; TRBD1 matches 7 bases. The CDR3 length is 16 residues. Trimming removed 0 bases from V and 7 bases from J; junction bases left unmatched: 10. Germline CDR1 SGHDT, CDR2 YYEEEE. The CDR3, as DNA: TGTGCCAGCAGCTTGGCGGGGGCAGGGGGAAGACAGCCCCAGCATTTT. Residues: CASSLAGAGGRQPQHF.

This clone was seen once. The CDR3 loop reads CASGTSGNKAYEQFF. CDR3 DNA: TGCGCCAGCGGGACTAGCGGGAATAAGGCATATGAGCAGTTCTTC. The chain is built from TRBV5-1 and TRBJ2-1; 13 nucleotides line up with TRBD2. V lost 7 bases to trimming and J lost 8 bases; unmatched junction nucleotides: 9. Germline loops: CDR1 SGHRS, CDR2 YFSETQ. This CDR3 is 15 amino acids long.

The chain couples TRBV5-1 to TRBJ2-3; either TRBD1 or TRBD2 may supply D (5 bases each). Trimming stripped 3 bases from V and 6 bases from J, with 14 bases between. Per the germline V gene, CDR1 is SGHRS and CDR2 is YFSETQ. The CDR3 is 14 residues long. The CDR3 loop is CASSSGTPADTQYF. CDR3 DNA: TGCGCCAGCAGCTCGGGGACGCCTGCCGATACGCAGTATTTT.

The chain has TRBV7-2 and TRBJ1-2; 8 bases line up with TRBD1. This CDR3 comprises 13 residues. The germline V gene has CDR1 SGHTA and CDR2 FQGNSA. Trimming at V came to 2 bases and at J to 8 bases, leaving 4 bases not matched to a gene. Here the CDR3 DNA reads TGTGCCAGCAGCTTACCGCAGGGGGCGGGCTACACCTTC. Translated: CASSLPQGAGYTF. The full variable domain, rest sourced from reference TRBV7-2 and TRBJ1-2, is GAGVSQSPSNKVTEKGKDVELRCDPISGHTALYWYRQSLGQGLEFLIYFQGNSAPDKSGLPSDRFSAERTGGSVSTLTIQRTQQEDSAVYLCASSLPQGAGYTFGSGTRLTVV.

The V call is TRBV29-1, the J call TRBJ2-5; D gene ambiguous. V lost 4 bases, J lost 4 bases, and 7 bases lay in between. Germline CDR1 and CDR2: SQVTM and ANQGSEA. This CDR3 spans 11 amino acids. CDR3 sequence reads: CSVVGLETQYF. The DNA of the CDR3 is TGCAGCGTTGTCGGATTAGAGACCCAGTACTTC.

This clone appeared once. The chain links TRBV6-5 to TRBJ1-2; the D gene is possibly TRBD1 (6 bases). CDR1 and CDR2 (germline): MNHEY, SVGAGI. There are 15 residues in the CDR3. The germline V and J ends were trimmed by 0 bases and 4 bases, with 12 bases remaining between them. CDR3 in amino acids: CASSYSPPGVYGYTF. CDR3 coding DNA: TGTGCCAGCAGTTACTCCCCCCCAGGGGTCTATGGCTACACCTTC.

The chain is built from TRBV29-1 and TRBJ1-3, with unresolved D. CDR1 and CDR2 (germline): SQVTM, ANQGSEA. The CDR3 runs to 14 residues. The germline V and J ends were trimmed by 4 bases and 0 bases, with 10 bases remaining between them. CDR3 protein: CSVASPLSGNTIYF. In nucleotides, the CDR3 is TGCAGCGTTGCTTCCCCACTCTCTGGAAACACCATATATTTT.

The V call is TRBV2, the J call TRBJ1-1, with no clear D. The CDR3 sequence is 12 residues long. V lost 5 bases and J 2 bases, leaving 6 bases between the germline ends. CDR1 is SNHLY and CDR2 is FYNNEI in the germline V gene. For the CDR3, the DNA is TGTGCCAGCAGTATATTTAACACTGAAGCTTTCTTT. This encodes CASSIFNTEAFF.

The rearrangement links TRBV7-2 to TRBJ2-3; 12 bases align to TRBD2. Germline lookup yields CDR1 SGHTA and CDR2 FQGNSA. CDR3 length: 15 amino acids. V shed 5 bases, J shed 7 bases, and the junction held 7 bases outside the gene matches. The CDR3 bases are TGTGCCAGCAGCGTCCGACTAGCGGGAGTGAATACGCAGTATTTT. As protein: CASSVRLAGVNTQYF.

The CDR3 reads CSSKAREGTDTQYF. DNA of the CDR3: TGCAGCTCAAAGGCTAGGGAGGGCACAGATACGCAGTATTTT. The gene calls are TRBV29-1 and TRBJ2-3; TRBD2 is a possible D gene (6 bases). The CDR3 is 14 residues long. The V end was cut by 8 bases, the J end by 1 base, with 16 bases between. Germline CDR1 reads SQVTM; CDR2 reads ANQGSEA.

The CDR3 spells CASSLQGGPGELFF. CDR3 coding DNA: TGTGCCAGCAGCCTACAGGGTGGACCCGGGGAGCTGTTTTTT. This sequence joins TRBV7-7 and TRBJ2-2, with D perhaps TRBD1 (6 bases). The germline V gene encodes CDR1 SSHAT and CDR2 FNYEAQ (reference sequence). Trimming pared 5 bases from V and 6 bases from J, leaving 13 bases between. The CDR3 is 14 amino acids.